This TCR beta chain was sequenced for a study of T cells in localized non-small cell lung cancer. Germline values: CDR1 MDHEN, CDR2 SYDVKM. The CDR3 spans 14 residues. Trimming left V 5 bases short and J 5 bases short, with 15 bases between. Assay: immunoSEQ multiplex PCR; the TCRdb copy retains only in-frame clones and omits some. The profile shows about 21,000 clones, about 84% of them singletons. The chain has TRBV28 and TRBJ2-5; D possibly corresponds to TRBD2 (7 bases). The sequence was obtained from a woman aged 35 to 70 with stage II squamous cell lung carcinoma. The sample was PBMCs, taken before any cancer treatment. CDR3 bases: TGTGCCAGCAGTGTTTACAGGGAGGGGGAGACCCAGTACTTC. Its translation: CASSVYREGETQYF.